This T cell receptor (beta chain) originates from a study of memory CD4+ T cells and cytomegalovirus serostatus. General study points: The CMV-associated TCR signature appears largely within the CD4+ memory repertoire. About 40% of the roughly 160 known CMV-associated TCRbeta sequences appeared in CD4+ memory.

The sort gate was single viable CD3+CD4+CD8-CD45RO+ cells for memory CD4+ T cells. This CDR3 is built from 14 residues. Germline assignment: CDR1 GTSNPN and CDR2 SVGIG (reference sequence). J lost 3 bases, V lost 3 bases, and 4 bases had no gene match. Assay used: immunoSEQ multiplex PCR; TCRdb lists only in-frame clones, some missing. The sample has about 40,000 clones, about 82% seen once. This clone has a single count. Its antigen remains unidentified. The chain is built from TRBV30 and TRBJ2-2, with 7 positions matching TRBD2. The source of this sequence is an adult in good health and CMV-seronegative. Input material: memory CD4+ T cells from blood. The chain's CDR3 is CAWRALADTGELFF. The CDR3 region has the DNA TGTGCCTGGAGGGCGCTAGCGGACACCGGGGAGCTGTTTTTT.